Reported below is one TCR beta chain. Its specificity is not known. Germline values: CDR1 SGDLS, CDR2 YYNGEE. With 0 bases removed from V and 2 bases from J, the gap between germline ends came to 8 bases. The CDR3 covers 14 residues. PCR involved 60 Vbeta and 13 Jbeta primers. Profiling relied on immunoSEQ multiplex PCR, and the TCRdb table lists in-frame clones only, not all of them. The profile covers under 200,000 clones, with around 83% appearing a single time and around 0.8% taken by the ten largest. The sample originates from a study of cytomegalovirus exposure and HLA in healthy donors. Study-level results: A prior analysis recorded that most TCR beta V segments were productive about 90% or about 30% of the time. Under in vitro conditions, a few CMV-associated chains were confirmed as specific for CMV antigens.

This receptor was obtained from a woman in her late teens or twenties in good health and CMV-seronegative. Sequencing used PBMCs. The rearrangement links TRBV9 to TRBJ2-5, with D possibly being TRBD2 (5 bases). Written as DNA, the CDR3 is TGTGCCAGCAGCGTAGGGCAGCGGCAAGAGACCCAGTACTTC. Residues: CASSVGQRQETQYF.